The T cell receptor (beta chain) under discussion was sequenced for a study of CD4 T cells in relation to SARS-CoV-2 and coronaviruses (dated by TCRdb to the early 2020s). In terms of the full investigation: The ViraFEST assay cultured PBMCs with antigen for nine to eleven days, then sequenced TCR beta CDR3s to find antigen-specific clonal expansions. At the level of individual TCR clonotypes, the study evaluated whether memory CD4+ T cells crossreact between the spike proteins of SARS-CoV-2 and those of common cold coronaviruses. Using patient-derived lymphoblastoid cell lines, the shared crossreactive spike epitopes were mapped to their HLA restriction. Samples from three pre-COVID donors and the naive versus memory experiments were sequenced with the Adaptive Biotechnologies TCR-sequencing kit; other data were Illumina-based. For other donors in the study, expansion assays were sequenced with a different, Illumina-based TCR-beta assay. An HIV-1 Nef peptide pool or a no-peptide culture served as the negative reference condition. General study outcomes and caveats: The study was constrained by small numbers of patients and of tested TCRs. Compared with monoreactive clones, crossreactive clones had significantly weaker SARS-CoV-2-driven expansion, a result consistent with antigenic imprinting. Since the crossreactivity analysis centred on spike protein, crossreactivity against other viral proteins was not assessed. No donor contributed both pre-pandemic and post-infection samples, which limited tracing the source of pre-existing responses. Roughly 64% of donors had memory CD4+ clonotypes that crossrecognized SARS-CoV-2 and at least one common cold coronavirus spike.

Library creation used the immunoSEQ multiplex PCR assay. The authors' analysis ran thus. During preprocessing, nonproductive sequences were removed, as were CDR3s that did not start with C, did not end with F or W, or were shorter than 7 amino acids. The MANAFEST web app was used to call antigen-specific clonotypes on the basis of expansion compared with the reference and with other culture wells. A clone was considered positive if the clone showed significant expansion compared with the reference culture in 2 of 3 replicate wells at an FDR below 0.05. To be called positive, a clone also had to show significant expansion compared with every other tandem well and an odds ratio greater than 5. CDR3 homology was measured as pairwise Levenshtein distance, computed with the stringdist R package after trimming three terminal residues from each end. In its TCRdb copy, this immuneACCESS table keeps in-frame sequences only and misses some clones. Where compared with another copy, unresolved V genes explain less than half of these, and the others have no known cause. Clone size and the V and J calls come from that table; the DNA yielded D and trimming. The sample contains approximately 17,000 clones, more than 75% of them found a single time. The top ten hold 30% to 35% of the sample.

The CDR3, cysteine through phenylalanine, is 16 amino acids long. Only the CDR3 DNA is retained, 48 bases long and in frame from the first base. The germline ends are 20 bases apart after V is trimmed by 3 bases and J by 6 bases. CDR1 and CDR2 are drawn from the germline V gene: LGHNA, YSLEER. As for this clone: No cognate antigen has been identified for it. No clone much larger than this one lies a single base away; base qualities are absent.

CD4+ T cells from unexposed donors were collected before the COVID-19 pandemic (2011-2018). The EasySep CD4+ T cell isolation kit was used to isolate CD4+ T cells once the cultures had run for 9 to 11 days. Unexposed donor CD4+ T cells were tested for reactivity to SARS-CoV-2 S and N and four common cold coronavirus spike pools, as cell number allowed. Each well held millions of PBMCs cultured in IMDM containing around 5% human AB serum and roughly 9.3 IU/ml IL-2. Half of the culture medium was replaced with fresh IL-2-containing medium on days 3 and 7. Triplicate replicate wells were generally used for each peptide culture condition. The leukapheresis product used for the unexposed donors was purchased from a commercial source. PBMCs were isolated from leukapheresis product or whole blood by Ficoll-Paque PLUS gradient centrifugation. The PBMCs went either fresh into the expansion assay or into cryopreservation at -140 degrees C. The QIAamp Micro DNA Kit was used to extract genomic DNA from the CD4+ T cells.

Sequences were obtained from CD4+ T cells from PBMCs, cultured in vitro. The sequence was obtained from a human donor in good health. Recombination linked TRBV4-3 to TRBJ1-1; confidence is insufficient to name the D gene. DNA sequence: TGCGCCAGCAGCCATCAGACATCCGGGTCGTTGGCTGAAGCTTTCTTT. Translated, this is CASSHQTSGSLAEAFF.